The 24 T cell receptor beta chains in this list originate from one sample, sequenced in a study of prognosis after radiotherapy for stage I lung cancer. Two-round multiplex PCR amplified TCR beta CDR3 from genomic DNA. Round-one PCR had primers specific to each TRBV and TRBJ gene. A single record per CDR3 protein comes from TCRdb applying MiXCR to the multiplex PCR reads. The sample lists 13,000 or so distinct CDR3 sequences; roughly 50% were seen once. Sample: PBMCs, taken before or after stereotactic body radiation therapy (not recorded which). All receptors derive from a donor over 45 with non-small cell lung cancer.

This clonotype has at least ten counts. The chain couples TRBV4-1 to TRBJ2-5; D is possibly TRBD1 (6 bases). There are 15 residues in the CDR3. In germline, CDR1 is MGHRA, CDR2 YSYEKL. V was clipped by 4 bases and J by 1 base, with 13 bases between them. DNA of the CDR3: TGCGCCAGCAGCCCGAGGTTGGGGGCCCAAGAGACCCAGTACTTC. It specifies CASSPRLGAQETQYF.

Turning to this clonotype: Relative to the germline gene, one junction end is altered; a read error may explain this. The chain has TRBV28 and TRBJ2-2; D is possibly TRBD1 or TRBD2 (6 bases each). The CDR3 runs to 14 residues. Germline-derived CDR1 and CDR2 are MDHEN and SYDVKM. CDR3 sequence reads: CARSGGRGTGELFF. CDR3 in DNA: TGTGCCAGAAGTGGGGGGCGGGGCACCGGTGAGCTGTTTTTT.

This clonotype showed up many times. One base separates it from a far larger clone, so it is likely a read error. The chain links TRBV6-1 to TRBJ1-2; 7 bases agree with TRBD1. The V segment lost 5 bases and the J segment 4 bases; nucleotides outside the gene matches: 10. Germline-derived CDR1 and CDR2 are MNHNS and SASEGT. This CDR3 has 15 amino acids. CDR3 in amino acids: CASSHKTGTSYGYTF. CDR3 coding DNA: TGTGCCAGCAGTCACAAGACAGGGACCAGCTATGGCTACACCTTC.

This rearrangement joins TRBV11-3 to TRBJ2-7; 7 bases are a match to TRBD1. Germline V gives CDR1 SGHNT, CDR2 YENEEA. This CDR3 spans 14 amino acids. The V and J ends lost 10 bases and 6 bases, in that order; junction bases with no gene match: 15. The CDR3 coding sequence is TGTGCCACAAAATTCTACAGGGGCCCTGTCGAGCAGTACTTC. Its translation: CATKFYRGPVEQYF.

By share, this clonotype counts as medium-sized. The chain is built from TRBV27 and TRBJ2-7; 7 bases fit TRBD2. Germline V CDR1 and CDR2: MNHEY, SMNVEV (reference sequence). The CDR3 has 15 amino acids. The V and J ends lost 2 bases and 4 bases, in that order; junction bases with no gene match: 8. The CDR3 DNA reads TGTGCCAGCAGTTTAGAAGCGGGGAGTGGATACGAGCAGTACTTC. Protein sequence: CASSLEAGSGYEQYF.

The V and J genes are TRBV6-1 and TRBJ2-7; the match to TRBD2 covers 8 bases. The CDR3 runs 15 residues. J was trimmed by 3 bases and V by 7 bases; bases with no gene match: 11. CDR1 and CDR2 from the germline V gene are MNHNS and SASEGT. DNA of the CDR3: TGTGCCAGCATTCTCAGTAGCGGGGCCTTCTACGAGCAGTACTTC. Translated, it gives CASILSSGAFYEQYF.

This clonotype showed up many times. The chain combines TRBV5-1 with TRBJ2-3, with D uncertain. The CDR3 runs to 14 residues. The germline V gene encodes CDR1 SGHRS and CDR2 YFSETQ. V gave up 5 bases and J gave up 2 bases, with 12 bases separating them. CDR3 residues: CASRTRGDTDTQYF. The CDR3 nucleotides read TGCGCCAGCAGAACGCGCGGTGACACAGATACGCAGTATTTT.

As concerns this clonotype: Only one base separates this from a far larger clonotype, so it likely reflects a read error. V is TRBV27 and J is TRBJ1-6; 10 nucleotides match TRBD1. The J call is in doubt because the DNA end fits TRBJ1-1 better. This CDR3 is 15 amino acids long. Germline loops: CDR1 MNHEY, CDR2 SMNVEV (reference sequence). In nucleotides, the CDR3 is TGTGCCAGCAGTTTGCCGGGACAGGGGATAAGTGAAGCTTTCTTT. The encoded protein is CASSLPGQGISEAFF.

In the case of this clonotype: This likely came from a read error, as a far larger clone is one base away. The chain carries TRBV28 and TRBJ1-6, with D tentatively TRBD1 (6 bases). The J call could be wrong; TRBJ1-1 is a better fit for the DNA end. There are 15 residues in the CDR3. Per germline, CDR1 MDHEN and CDR2 SYDVKM. DNA for the CDR3: TGTGCCAGCAGTTCCGAACTGGGGGCCGCTGCTGGAGCTTTCTTT. Protein sequence: CASSSELGAAAGAFF.

The chain employs TRBV2 and TRBJ1-5, with no clear D. Germline lookup yields CDR1 SNHLY and CDR2 FYNNEI. Trimming removed 2 bases at V and 6 bases at J, with 14 bases between. The CDR3 sequence is 15 residues long. CDR3 DNA sequence: TGTGCCAGCAGTGAATATGCGGGGATAGGTCAGCCCCAGCATTTT. It is translated as CASSEYAGIGQPQHF.

By share, this clonotype ranks as medium-sized. CDR3 nucleotide sequence: TGTGCCAGCAGTTTTCCCGGGATCACCGGGGAGCTGTTTTTT. It is translated as CASSFPGITGELFF. The rearrangement uses TRBV28 and TRBJ2-2; weak D call: TRBD2 (5 bases). Trimming cost V 3 bases and J 4 bases, with 9 bases left between them. There are 14 residues in the CDR3. CDR1 MDHEN and CDR2 SYDVKM come from the germline V gene.

This clonotype counts as medium-sized. The rearrangement links TRBV2 to TRBJ1-6; D not resolved. The V end was cut by 9 bases, the J end by 9 bases, with 15 bases between. Germline values: CDR1 SNHLY, CDR2 FYNNEI. The CDR3 has 13 amino acids. The CDR3 sequence is CARGGNRPSPLHF. The CDR3 DNA reads as TGTGCCAGAGGCGGAAACAGACCTTCACCCCTCCACTTT.

Regarding this clonotype: A far larger clone is off by one base, so a read error is likely. V is TRBV7-9 and J is TRBJ2-7, with 8 bases fitting TRBD2. Per germline, CDR1 SEHNR and CDR2 FQNEAQ (reference sequence). V gave up 0 bases and J gave up 2 bases; unmatched junction bases: 3. This CDR3 comprises 15 residues. The CDR3 DNA sequence: TGTGCCAGCAGCTTAGCGCTCGGGGGGGCCTACGAGCAGTACTTC. Translated: CASSLALGGAYEQYF.

This clonotype was seen repeatedly, ten times or more. The J gene is TRBJ2-1, the V gene TRBV6-1; 8 bases align to TRBD1. Trimming at V came to 3 bases and at J to 7 bases, leaving 8 bases not matched to a gene. Germline CDR1 reads MNHNS; CDR2 reads SASEGT. This CDR3 contains 15 residues. The CDR3 DNA follows: TGTGCCAGCAGTGACATCTCAGGGGGCGGAAATGAGCAGTTCTTC. The encoded protein is CASSDISGGGNEQFF.

The V call is TRBV6-1, the J call TRBJ2-7; perhaps D is TRBD1 or TRBD2 (5 bases each). The CDR3 sequence is 14 residues long. The V gene lost 7 bases and the J gene lost 7 bases, with 20 bases spanning the gap. The germline V gene has CDR1 MNHNS and CDR2 SASEGT. The CDR3 sequence: CASKGWGSVEEQYF. DNA for the CDR3: TGTGCCAGCAAGGGATGGGGGTCCGTCGAGGAGCAGTACTTC.

With regard to this clonotype: The likely explanation is a read error, given a far larger clone one base away. The chain joins TRBV6-4 to TRBJ2-7, with unresolved D. CDR3 length: 16 amino acids. Germline values: CDR1 MRHNA, CDR2 SNTAGT. V gave up 3 bases and J gave up 0 bases, with 15 bases separating them. The CDR3 bases are TGTGCCAGCAGTGAAGGGTGGGTTGTGGACTCCTACGAGCAGTACTTC. Translated, it gives CASSEGWVVDSYEQYF.

This sequence joins TRBV4-1 and TRBJ1-5; D is uncertain. V lost 1 base and J 4 bases, leaving 14 bases between the germline ends. The CDR3 is 16 residues long. The germline CDR1 and CDR2 sequences are MGHRA and YSYEKL. The CDR3 nucleotides read TGCGCCAGCAGCCAAGTTCAAGTTAATCCAAATCAGCCCCAGCATTTT. Its translation is CASSQVQVNPNQPQHF.

This clonotype was picked up a small number of times. The likely explanation is a read error, given a far larger clone one base away. The chain uses TRBV6-2 or TRBV6-3 and TRBJ2-7; D unclear. The CDR3 length is 13 residues. Germline lookup yields CDR1 MNHEY and CDR2 SVGEGT. The CDR3 sequence: CTSSEVNSYEQYF. In DNA, the CDR3 is TGTACCAGCAGTGAAGTTAACTCCTACGAGCAGTACTTC.

As concerns this clonotype: The CDR3 carries no conserved terminal phenylalanine or tryptophan, so it likely arises from a read error. This chain connects TRBV4-2 to TRBJ1-2, with D perhaps matching TRBD1 (6 bases). Trimming removed 0 bases from V and 8 bases from J, with 13 bases in between. Germline CDR1 and CDR2: LGHNA and YNFKEQ. CDR3 length: 14 amino acids. In DNA, the CDR3 is TGTGCCAGCAGCCAAGACTCCACAGGGATCGGCTACACCTCC. Translation: CASSQDSTGIGYTS.

With respect to this clonotype: A single base is all that separates this from a far larger clone, so a read error is likely. The rearrangement links TRBV27 to TRBJ1-5, with D maybe TRBD1 (6 bases). CDR3 length: 15 residues. Germline CDR1 MNHEY, CDR2 SMNVEV (reference sequence). The ends were cut back, 6 bases at V and 4 bases at J, with 16 bases in the middle. The CDR3 DNA reads as TGTGCCAGCAGCCCAAAGGGGGTCGGGAATCAGCCCCAGCATTTT. As protein: CASSPKGVGNQPQHF.

Note on this clonotype: It may be a read error: a sequence one base away is much more abundant. The chain has TRBV12-3 or TRBV12-4 and TRBJ2-3, with a weak D call TRBD1 (6 bases). The CDR3 runs to 15 residues. The CDR3 coding sequence is TGTGGCAGCAGTCCATCACCAATACAGGGAGATACGCAGTATTTT. It yields the protein CGSSPSPIQGDTQYF.

The sample holds many counts of this clonotype. This may be a read error, as it is one base from a much larger clone. V and J are TRBV12-3 or TRBV12-4 and TRBJ1-6; weak D call: TRBD1 (5 bases). The CDR3 runs 14 residues. Trimming left V 6 bases short and J 7 bases short, with 13 bases between. The CDR3 spells CASRWGVENSPLHF. CDR3 DNA sequence: TGTGCCAGCAGATGGGGGGTGGAGAATTCACCCCTCCACTTT.

This clonotype was recorded at least ten times. This sequence joins TRBV15 and TRBJ2-5, with 8 bases fitting TRBD2. Germline trimming cut 0 bases from V and 4 bases from J; bases unmatched to any gene: 7. Germline values: CDR1 LNHNV, CDR2 YYDKDF (reference sequence). There are 16 residues in the CDR3. The CDR3: CATSRDPRTSLETQYF. The CDR3 DNA reads TGTGCCACCAGCAGAGATCCCCGGACTAGCTTAGAGACCCAGTACTTC.

For this clonotype: A far larger clone differs by one base, so this is likely a read error. This sequence joins TRBV6-2 or TRBV6-3 and TRBJ2-1; 7 nucleotides agree with TRBD1. This CDR3 comprises 14 residues. CDR1 and CDR2 from the germline V gene are MNHEY and SVGEGT. Unmatched junction bases numbered 7, after V lost 8 bases and J lost 3 bases. CDR3: CASSPTGNYNEQFF. The DNA of the CDR3 is TGTGCCAGCTCCCCGACAGGGAACTACAATGAGCAGTTCTTC.